This T cell receptor (beta chain) was sequenced during a study of T-cell reconstitution after alpha-beta-depleted transplantation in children. Study findings and constraints: Alpha-beta T cells present about two months after transplant were reported to originate from several hundred expanded graft clones. Among T cells one year after transplant, newly produced cells accounted for most counts and diversity.

J gave up 1 base and V 0 bases, and 6 bases lay outside the gene matches. The CDR3 totals 17 residues. The germline V gene encodes CDR1 WNHNN and CDR2 SYGVQD (reference sequence). A library of TCRbeta sequences, prepared with unique molecular identifiers, was generated. TCRdb called the PCR reads again in MiXCR, with one record for every CDR3 protein. The data hold around 240,000 distinct CDR3 sequences, with 7.5% to 9.5% observed a single time. This clonotype was seen ten or more times. The antigen is undetermined. This rearrangement joins TRBV10-1 to TRBJ1-1, with TRBD1 matching over 9 bases. The source material was PBMCs, mostly from graft donor cells, sampled 180 days after TCRalphabeta/CD19-depleted stem cell transplant. The source of this sequence is a male patient younger than 18 who had a stem cell transplant for acute lymphoblastic leukemia, so the T cells may come from the graft donor. Here the CDR3 reads CASSESPDRGSNTEAFF. Written as DNA, the CDR3 is TGCGCCAGCAGTGAGTCTCCGGACAGGGGCTCGAACACTGAAGCTTTCTTT.